These T cell receptor beta chains were read from a single sample in a study of blood T cell repertoires in COVID-19. Sequenced by immunoSEQ multiplex PCR; TCRdb stores in-frame clones only, minus some. The table has 350,000 or so clones, roughly 85% seen once. Source material: PBMCs or T cells enriched from blood (not recorded which). Source of these receptors: a woman aged 40 to 55 with acute COVID-19. The CDR3 runs from the conserved cysteine through the conserved F or W. A D gene is named only where the DNA matches it firmly. Not every row has a clone size; where given, it reads once, few, many or a size class.

V	D	J	size	CDR3	DNA
TRBV27	NA	TRBJ1-1	once	CASSLYPSFGGRTEAFF	TGTGCCAGCAGTTTATATCCAAGCTTCGGGGGTCGAACTGAAGCTTTCTTT
TRBV19	NA	TRBJ1-5	NA	CASSIAVGGQPQHF	TGTGCCAGTAGTATAGCGGTTGGGGGGCAGCCCCAGCATTTT
TRBV5-1	TRBD1	TRBJ2-3	NA	CATRSTGGAADTQYF	TGCGCCACCCGCTCCACAGGGGGCGCGGCAGATACGCAGTATTTT
TRBV20-1	NA	TRBJ1-3	NA	CSASGQVGNTIYF	TGCAGTGCTAGTGGTCAGGTCGGAAACACCATATATTTT
TRBV5-6	NA	TRBJ2-3	NA	CASSSLTDTQYF	TGTGCCAGCAGCTCTCTGACAGATACGCAGTATTTT
TRBV19	TRBD1	TRBJ2-2	NA	CASSTQTGANTGELFF	TGTGCCAGTAGTACCCAGACAGGGGCTAACACCGGGGAGCTGTTTTTT
TRBV5-1	TRBD2	TRBJ2-5	NA	CASSLAGRVSPETQYF	TGCGCCAGCAGCTTGGCGGGGAGGGTCTCGCCAGAGACCCAGTACTTC
TRBV19	NA	TRBJ2-3	NA	CASSDRLGSLGDTQYF	TGTGCCAGTAGTGACAGACTTGGAAGTTTAGGAGATACGCAGTATTTT
TRBV3-1/TRBV3-2	NA	TRBJ2-5	NA	CASSQAMETQYF	TGTGCCAGCAGCCAAGCAATGGAGACCCAGTACTTC
TRBV4-3	NA	TRBJ2-1	NA	CASSQDPQGLSFAGEQFF	TGCGCCAGCAGCCAAGATCCGCAGGGGCTATCTTTTGCTGGCGAGCAGTTCTTC
TRBV6-5	TRBD1	TRBJ1-3	NA	CASRLTGQTGNTIYF	TGTGCCAGCAGGTTGACAGGGCAAACTGGAAACACCATATATTTT
TRBV18	NA	TRBJ2-7	NA	CASSPLQRDEQYF	TGTGCCAGCTCACCACTCCAGCGGGACGAGCAGTACTTC
TRBV28	NA	TRBJ2-7	NA	CATNRRGSTYEQYF	TGTGCCACCAACCGTAGAGGATCAACCTACGAGCAGTACTTC
TRBV18	NA	TRBJ2-5	NA	CASSPTGMETQYF	TGTGCCAGCTCACCGACGGGGATGGAGACCCAGTACTTC
TRBV27	TRBD1	TRBJ1-2	NA	CASSRIGTGIYGYTF	TGTGCCAGCAGTCGAATAGGGACAGGGATCTATGGCTACACCTTC